The source of this TCR beta chain is a study of OX40 agonist ivuxolimab in advanced cancers. Produced via immunoSEQ multiplex PCR; TCRdb's table is partial and in-frame only. This table holds some 11,000 clones, 80% found once. Trimming left V 3 bases short and J 12 bases short, with 11 bases between. The CDR3 contains 11 residues. From germline, CDR1 is LGHNA and CDR2 YNFKEQ. The material sequenced was CD4+ or CD8+ T cells sorted from blood, taken in a trial of the OX40 agonist ivuxolimab. The receptor's source is an adult with an advanced solid tumor such as melanoma, head and neck, liver or kidney cancer. This sequence joins TRBV4-2 and TRBJ1-1; no clear D. CDR3 region: CASSQGFDSFF. The CDR3 coding sequence is TGTGCCAGCAGCCAGGGGTTTGACTCTTTCTTT.